The T cell receptor (beta chain) under discussion was sequenced for a study of Graves' ophthalmopathy and Graves' hyperthyroidism. General study findings and limits: As the model predicted ophthalmopathy progression, it achieved a sensitivity of approximately 65% and a specificity of roughly 72%.

The CDR3 is made up of 14 amino acids. Looked up from germline, CDR1 is MNHNS and CDR2 is SASEGT. V was clipped by 8 bases and J by 1 base, with 15 bases between them. The authors enrolled newly diagnosed hyperthyroidism patients aged 18 to 65 with under 2 months' duration. Clinicians made diagnoses from clinical symptoms, serum thyroxine, TRAb, thyroid ultrasound and orbital computed tomography. The PBMCs originated from approximately 9.5 ml of fresh peripheral blood. Amplification targeted the TCR beta CDR3 regions, with RNA transcripts as the source material. First-round RT-PCR relied on HTBI primers, and a second-round multiplex PCR came next. MiXCR was run by TCRdb on the multiplex PCR reads, yielding one entry per CDR3 protein. The top ten clones hold 2% to 3% of a sample with some 370,000 distinct CDR3 sequences, about 18% of them seen once. This clonotype was observed many times. Its target is unknown.

The chain has TRBV6-1 and TRBJ2-7; no clear D gene. The sequence was obtained from an adult woman with stable Graves' hyperthyroidism. The source material was peripheral blood. The CDR3 sequence: CASDSVSRSYEQYF. The CDR3 DNA follows: TGTGCCAGCGATTCCGTCTCCAGGTCCTACGAGCAGTACTTC.